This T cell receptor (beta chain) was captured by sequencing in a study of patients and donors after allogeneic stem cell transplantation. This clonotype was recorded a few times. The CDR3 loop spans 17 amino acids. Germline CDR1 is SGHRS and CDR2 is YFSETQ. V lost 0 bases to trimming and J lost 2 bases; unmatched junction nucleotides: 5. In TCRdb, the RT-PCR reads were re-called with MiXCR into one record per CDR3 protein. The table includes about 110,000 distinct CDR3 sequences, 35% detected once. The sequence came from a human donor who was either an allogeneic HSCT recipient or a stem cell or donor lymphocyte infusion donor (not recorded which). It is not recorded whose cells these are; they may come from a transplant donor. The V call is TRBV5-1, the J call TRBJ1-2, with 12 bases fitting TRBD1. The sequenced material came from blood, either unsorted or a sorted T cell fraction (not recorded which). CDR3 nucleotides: TGCGCCAGCAGCTTGGAGGGACAGGGGGCCCGGAACTATGGCTACACCTTC. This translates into CASSLEGQGARNYGYTF.